Below are 21 T cell receptor beta chains sequenced from a single sample in a study of cytomegalovirus exposure and HLA in healthy donors. The PCR employed 60 Vbeta primers together with 13 Jbeta primers. The method was immunoSEQ multiplex PCR; TCRdb's version includes in-frame clones alone and lacks a portion of them. The sample lists around 130,000 clones, roughly 66% occurring once. The sample was PBMCs. The receptors here all came from a woman aged 60-70 years in good health and CMV-seronegative.

The V gene is TRBV5-6, the J gene TRBJ2-1; D possibly corresponds to TRBD2 (6 bases). Trimming removed 0 bases from V and 0 bases from J, with 13 bases in between. The germline CDR1 and CDR2 sequences are SGHDT and YYEEEE. This CDR3 is built from 17 residues. The CDR3 DNA is TGTGCCAGCAGCTTGGTGCGGGGCCGAAGCTCCTACAATGAGCAGTTCTTC. Translated: CASSLVRGRSSYNEQFF.

The rearrangement uses TRBV7-3 and TRBJ2-3; weak D call: TRBD2 (6 bases). Germline CDR1 SGHTA, CDR2 FQGTGA. V lost 2 bases, J lost 6 bases, and 9 bases lay in between. The CDR3 has 13 residues. CDR3 sequence reads: CASSLRRADTQYF. The CDR3 DNA is TGTGCCAGCAGCTTACGGAGGGCCGATACGCAGTATTTT.

This clone has a handful of counts. This chain joins TRBV2 and TRBJ2-7, with D uncertain. CDR3 length equals 13 residues. V dropped 7 bases and J dropped 2 bases, with 12 bases sitting between them. Germline V gene sequence: CDR1 SNHLY, CDR2 FYNNEI. The CDR3 loop reads CASTTPLTYEQYF. In DNA, the CDR3 is TGTGCCAGCACTACGCCCCTGACCTACGAGCAGTACTTC.

The chain carries TRBV9 and TRBJ2-1; 7 bases are shared with TRBD2. CDR1 SGDLS and CDR2 YYNGEE come from the germline V gene. This CDR3 contains 14 residues. Germline trimming cut 0 bases from V and 9 bases from J; bases unmatched to any gene: 6. CDR3 region: CASSVEAGEIEQFF. CDR3 sequence (DNA): TGTGCCAGCAGCGTAGAGGCGGGAGAGATTGAGCAGTTCTTC. The entire variable domain, with the rest obtained from reference TRBV9 and TRBJ2-1, is as follows: DSGVTQTPKHLITATGQRVTLRCSPRSGDLSVYWYQQSLDQGLQFLIQYYNGEERAKGNILERFSAQQFPDLHSELNLSSLELGDSALYFCASSVEAGEIEQFFGPGTRLTVL.

CDR3 protein: CASSLSGWLETQYF. CDR3 DNA: TGTGCCAGCAGTTTATCGGGGTGGTTGGAGACCCAGTACTTC. The chain joins TRBV28 to TRBJ2-5, with D perhaps matching TRBD2 (5 bases). Per germline, CDR1 MDHEN and CDR2 SYDVKM. This CDR3 spans 14 amino acids. The V end was cut by 1 base, the J end by 5 bases, with 11 bases between.

The genes are TRBV10-3 and TRBJ2-2; 8 bases fit TRBD2. V shed 0 bases, J shed 6 bases, and the junction held 3 bases outside the gene matches. The V gene's germline CDR1 is ENHRY and CDR2 SYGVKD. The CDR3 runs 15 residues. The CDR3 coding sequence is TGTGCCATCAGTGAGTCAGCGGGAGAGTCCGGGGAGCTGTTTTTT. Protein sequence: CAISESAGESGELFF.

CDR3 sequence reads: CASSLEAALTSGIAYEQYF. In DNA, the CDR3 is TGTGCCAGCAGCTTGGAAGCCGCGCTGACTAGCGGGATAGCCTACGAGCAGTACTTC. The V call is TRBV7-2, the J call TRBJ2-7, with 11 bases matching TRBD2. Germline lookup yields CDR1 SGHTA and CDR2 FQGNSA. The CDR3 consists of 19 residues. Losses at the gene ends were 3 bases for V and 2 bases for J; bases not matched to a gene: 15.

This chain's CDR3 is CASSPSGRASETQYF. CDR3 DNA sequence: TGTGCCAGCAGCCCAAGCGGGAGGGCCAGTGAGACCCAGTACTTC. J is TRBJ2-5 and V is TRBV7-6; TRBD2 agrees at 10 bases. V trimming: 5 bases; J trimming: 5 bases; junction bases outside the gene matches: 8. The CDR3 length is 15 residues. CDR1 SGHVS and CDR2 FNYEAQ come from the germline V gene.

This clone has a count of ten or more. The rearrangement uses TRBV21-1 and TRBJ2-7; the D call of TRBD1 is as the table states it, not checked on the DNA. TRBV21-1 is listed as a pseudogene. The CDR3 runs 12 residues. The CDR3 coding sequence is TGTGCCAGCCACAGGGGGAGCGACGAGCAGTACTTC. Translated: CASHRGSDEQYF.

The table lists this clone with a count of one. The V and J genes are TRBV10-3 and TRBJ1-1; D not certain. The germline gives CDR1 ENHRY, CDR2 SYGVKD. The ends were cut back, 7 bases at V and 5 bases at J, with 14 bases in the middle. The CDR3 consists of 13 residues. Here the CDR3 DNA reads TGTGCCATCACCAGCGAGAGAGGTACTGAAGCTTTCTTT. Protein: CAITSERGTEAFF.

This sequence joins TRBV5-1 and TRBJ1-4; 7 bases map to TRBD1. Germline assignment: CDR1 SGHRS and CDR2 YFSETQ. V lost 4 bases to trimming and J lost 8 bases; unmatched junction nucleotides: 8. The CDR3 length is 14 residues. The CDR3 DNA sequence: TGCGCCAGCAGCGCTCAGGGGGGCCTAGAAAAACTGTTTTTT. It yields the protein CASSAQGGLEKLFF.

The sample holds a few counts of this clone. The chain is built from TRBV6-6 and TRBJ2-7, with 10 bases identical to TRBD1. V shed 5 bases, J shed 5 bases, and the junction held 9 bases outside the gene matches. The germline gives CDR1 MNHNY, CDR2 SVGAGI (reference sequence). CDR3 length: 15 residues. CDR3 nucleotide sequence: TGTGCCAGCAGTCCTCGGGGACAGGGGTCACACGAGCAGTACTTC. It encodes CASSPRGQGSHEQYF.

The J gene is TRBJ2-4, the V gene TRBV10-3; maybe TRBD2 (5 bases). The CDR3 loop spans 13 amino acids. The germline V gene has CDR1 ENHRY and CDR2 SYGVKD. V was shortened by 6 bases and J by 4 bases, with 10 bases between the two germline ends. The CDR3 sequence: CAIRPDSKNIQYF. CDR3 DNA sequence: TGTGCCATCAGGCCGGACTCAAAAAACATTCAGTACTTC.

The chain employs TRBV5-1 and TRBJ1-3, with D unresolved. V lost 0 bases and J 7 bases, leaving 5 bases between the germline ends. Germline-derived CDR1 and CDR2 are SGHRS and YFSETQ. The length of the CDR3 is 12 residues. The CDR3, as DNA: TGCGCCAGCAGCTTGGATTCGAACACCATATATTTT. It yields the protein CASSLDSNTIYF. The full variable domain, completed using reference TRBV5-1 and TRBJ1-3, is KAGVTQTPRYLIKTRGQQVTLSCSPISGHRSVSWYQQTPGQGLQFLFEYFSETQRNKGNFPGRFSGRQFSNSRSEMNVSTLELGDSALYLCASSLDSNTIYFGEGSWLTVV.

The chain is built from TRBV7-2 and TRBJ2-6; 9 bases map to TRBD1. Germline CDR1 reads SGHTA; CDR2 reads FQGNSA. CDR3 length equals 16 residues. V was clipped by 5 bases and J by 2 bases; unmatched bases: 4. CDR3 protein: CASSPGTGPGANVLTF. CDR3 nucleotides: TGTGCCAGCAGCCCCGGGACAGGGCCTGGGGCCAACGTCCTGACTTTC.

This clone was counted a few times. The genes are TRBV19 and TRBJ2-5, with 8 positions matching TRBD2. The V and J ends lost 3 bases and 0 bases, in that order; junction bases with no gene match: 9. Looked up from germline, CDR1 is LNHDA and CDR2 is SQIVND (reference sequence). The CDR3 has 17 amino acids. CDR3 sequence: CASSIRLASLYQETQYF. In DNA form, the CDR3 reads TGTGCCAGTAGTATCAGACTAGCGAGCCTATACCAAGAGACCCAGTACTTC.

This chain joins TRBV10-3 and TRBJ2-3, with 10 bases matching TRBD2. The CDR3 covers 18 residues. CDR1 ENHRY and CDR2 SYGVKD come from the germline V gene. J was trimmed by 6 bases and V by 2 bases; bases with no gene match: 14. CDR3 coding DNA: TGTGCCATCAGTGAGACCCTGATAGCGGGGGGCCGCAAGGATACGCAGTATTTT. Translation gives CAISETLIAGGRKDTQYF.

The chain couples TRBV19 to TRBJ1-1; D call uncertain. Deletions cut 7 bases from V and 0 bases from J, with 15 bases between. The CDR3 contains 15 residues. Germline values: CDR1 LNHDA, CDR2 SQIVND (reference sequence). This CDR3 reads CASTSNRVLNTEAFF. The CDR3, as DNA: TGTGCCAGTACCAGCAACCGGGTCCTGAACACTGAAGCTTTCTTT.

In its sample, this clone was seen a few times. CDR3 sequence (DNA): TGTGCCAGCAGCAAATTAACGGGACAGGGCTACGAGCAGTACTTC. Protein: CASSKLTGQGYEQYF. The chain carries TRBV21-1 and TRBJ2-7; the table's D call of TRBD1 was not tested on the DNA. TRBV21-1 is recorded as a pseudogene. The CDR3 runs 15 residues.

This chain uses TRBV7-2 with TRBJ2-3; TRBD1 aligns across 7 bases. Germline loops: CDR1 SGHTA, CDR2 FQGNSA. The V and J ends lost 0 bases and 0 bases, in that order; junction bases with no gene match: 6. The CDR3 has 17 residues. The CDR3 DNA reads TGTGCCAGCAGCTTAGCGCAGGGGACAGTTAGCACAGATACGCAGTATTTT. This sequence encodes CASSLAQGTVSTDTQYF.

The genes are TRBV28 and TRBJ2-7; 9 positions agree with TRBD1. CDR3 length: 14 amino acids. The trim removed 6 bases at V and 4 bases at J, leaving 7 bases unmatched. Germline values: CDR1 MDHEN, CDR2 SYDVKM. CDR3 sequence reads: CASSPTGGRYEQYF. CDR3 DNA sequence: TGTGCCAGCAGCCCGACAGGGGGGAGGTACGAGCAGTACTTC.